A selection of T cell receptor beta chains follows, all from one sample in a study of T cell responses to AZD1222 COVID-19 vaccine. The data were produced by immunoSEQ multiplex PCR, yet TCRdb's version contains in-frame clones alone and is incomplete. The sample has about 100,000 clones, around nine tenths seen once. The specimen comprised peripheral blood, sampled on day 0 of AZD1222 vaccination. These receptors all stem from an adult in good health. Each CDR3 is given with its conserved first and last residue. A D gene is named only where the DNA matches it firmly. Not every row has a clone size; where given, it reads once, few, many or a size class.

TRBV19,TRBJ2-7,.,.,CASSKDGAQFEQYF,TGTGCCAGTAGTAAAGACGGAGCCCAATTTGAGCAGTACTTC
TRBV3-1/TRBV3-2,TRBJ2-2,few,.,CASSPPTANTGELFF,TGTGCCAGCAGCCCCCCGACAGCAAACACCGGGGAGCTGTTTTTT
TRBV2,TRBJ1-1,.,.,CASSVEGLPSEAFF,TGTGCCAGCAGTGTTGAAGGGCTTCCCAGTGAAGCTTTCTTT
TRBV9,TRBJ2-7,.,TRBD1,CASSPRDRVAYEQYF,TGTGCCAGCAGCCCCCGGGACAGGGTAGCCTACGAGCAGTACTTC
TRBV6-6,TRBJ2-1,.,TRBD1,CASSPWTGGLEQFF,TGTGCCAGCAGTCCCTGGACAGGGGGGCTTGAGCAGTTCTTC
TRBV2,TRBJ1-2,.,TRBD1,CASTSRDRTYGYTF,TGTGCCAGCACGAGCCGGGACAGGACCTATGGCTACACCTTC
TRBV4-2,TRBJ2-7,.,.,CASSQDRGRGSSYEQYF,TGTGCCAGCAGCCAAGACCGGGGGCGGGGCTCTTCCTACGAGCAGTACTTC
TRBV11-2,TRBJ2-1,.,TRBD1,CASSLDRGRNEQFF,TGTGCCAGCAGCTTGGACAGGGGTAGGAATGAGCAGTTCTTC
TRBV19,TRBJ1-5,.,.,CATSQGRGQPQHF,TGTGCCACCTCACAGGGAAGAGGTCAGCCCCAGCATTTT
TRBV5-4,TRBJ1-1,once,TRBD1,CASSIQGARVEAFF,TGTGCCAGCAGCATCCAGGGGGCGCGAGTTGAAGCTTTCTTT
TRBV2,TRBJ2-5,few,.,CASSEARKAGQETQYF,TGTGCCAGCAGTGAAGCGAGAAAGGCGGGCCAAGAGACCCAGTACTTC
TRBV6-6,TRBJ1-1,.,.,CASSYLGGSGTEAFF,TGTGCCAGCAGTTACCTTGGGGGAAGCGGGACTGAAGCTTTCTTT
TRBV11-2,TRBJ1-2,once,.,CASSLDQLINYGYTF,TGTGCCAGCAGCTTAGACCAGCTTATTAACTATGGCTACACCTTC
TRBV19,TRBJ2-1,.,TRBD1,CASSRGQGYNEQFF,TGTGCCAGTAGTCGGGGACAGGGGTACAATGAGCAGTTCTTC
TRBV3-1/TRBV3-2,TRBJ2-7,.,.,CASSRETQGEQYF,TGTGCCAGCAGCCGGGAGACCCAGGGGGAGCAGTACTTC
TRBV7-9,TRBJ1-2,.,.,CASSLGYYGYTF,TGTGCCAGCAGCTTAGGATATTATGGCTACACCTTC
TRBV19,TRBJ2-7,.,.,CASSGDGTYEQYF,TGTGCCAGTAGTGGGGACGGGACCTACGAGCAGTACTTC
TRBV27,TRBJ2-7,.,.,CASSLQEGRDEQYF,TGTGCCAGCAGTTTACAGGAGGGCAGGGACGAGCAGTACTTC
TRBV5-1,TRBJ2-2,.,.,CASSSLYRDTNTGELFF,TGCGCCAGCAGCTCTCTTTACCGGGACACCAACACCGGGGAGCTGTTTTTT
TRBV30,TRBJ1-1,once,.,CAWRGRGAFF,TGTGCCTGGAGAGGACGCGGGGCTTTCTTT
TRBV7-9,TRBJ1-6,.,.,CASSLENSPLHF,TGTGCCAGCAGCTTAGAGAATTCACCCCTCCACTTT
TRBV5-1,TRBJ2-1,once,.,CASSLAVQGTSEQFF,TGCGCCAGCAGCTTGGCGGTACAGGGGACTAGTGAGCAGTTCTTC
TRBV3-1/TRBV3-2,TRBJ1-2,.,TRBD1,CASSQEGTVYGYTF,TGTGCCAGCAGCCAAGAAGGGACAGTCTATGGCTACACCTTC
TRBV27,TRBJ2-1,.,TRBD2,CASSHRGTSGARRTYNEQFF,TGTGCCAGCAGCCACCGGGGGACTAGCGGGGCCCGACGAACATACAATGAGCAGTTCTTC
TRBV7-8,TRBJ1-1,.,TRBD1,CASSFAGGGTEAFF,TGTGCCAGCAGCTTTGCAGGGGGAGGCACTGAAGCTTTCTTT
TRBV19,TRBJ2-1,.,.,CASSIGVSSYNEQFF,TGTGCCAGTAGTATTGGCGTTAGCTCCTACAATGAGCAGTTCTTC
TRBV7-9,TRBJ2-7,.,.,CASSLAWGPSYEQYF,TGTGCCAGCAGCTTAGCGTGGGGGCCCTCCTACGAGCAGTACTTC